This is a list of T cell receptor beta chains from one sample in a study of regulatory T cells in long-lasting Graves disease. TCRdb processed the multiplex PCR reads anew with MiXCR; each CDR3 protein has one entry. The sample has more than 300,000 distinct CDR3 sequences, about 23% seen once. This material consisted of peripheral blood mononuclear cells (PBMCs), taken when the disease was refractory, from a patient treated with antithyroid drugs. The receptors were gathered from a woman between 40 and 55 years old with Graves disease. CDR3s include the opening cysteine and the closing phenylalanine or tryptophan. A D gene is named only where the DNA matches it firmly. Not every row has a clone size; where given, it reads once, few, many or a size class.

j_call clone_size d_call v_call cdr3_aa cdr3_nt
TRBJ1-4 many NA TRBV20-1 CSARARWGATNEKLFF TGCAGTGCTCGTGCCCGCTGGGGTGCAACTAATGAAAAACTGTTTTTT
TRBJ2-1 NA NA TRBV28 CASREQESYNEQFF TGTGCCAGCAGGGAACAGGAATCCTACAATGAGCAGTTCTTC
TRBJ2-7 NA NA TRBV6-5 CASSYQAKWEVTYEQYF TGTGCCAGCAGTTACCAAGCCAAGTGGGAGGTAACTTACGAGCAGTACTTC
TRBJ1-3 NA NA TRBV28 CASSYSRSSSGNTIYF TGTGCCAGCAGTTACTCGAGATCGAGCTCTGGAAACACCATATATTTT
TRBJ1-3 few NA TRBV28 CASSSYPISGNTIYF TGTGCCAGCAGCTCTTATCCTATCTCTGGAAACACCATATATTTT
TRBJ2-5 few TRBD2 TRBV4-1 CASSQDAGLAGGVGQETQYF TGCGCCAGCAGCCAAGATGCAGGACTAGCGGGAGGAGTGGGCCAAGAGACCCAGTACTTC
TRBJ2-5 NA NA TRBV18 CASSQGEEETQYF TGTGCCAGCTCCCAGGGAGAAGAAGAGACCCAGTACTTC
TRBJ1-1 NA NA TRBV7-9 CAAGDSMNTEAFF TGTGCTGCGGGGGATTCCATGAACACTGAAGCTTTCTTT
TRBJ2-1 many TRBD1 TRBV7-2 CASSSGGFGSYNEQFF TGTGCCAGCAGCTCAGGGGGCTTTGGCTCCTACAATGAGCAGTTCTTC
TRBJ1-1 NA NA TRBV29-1 CSAGGGGGAFF TGCAGCGCTGGAGGGGGGGGAGGAGCTTTCTTT
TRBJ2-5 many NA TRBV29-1 CSVDNHRFQETQYF TGCAGCGTTGACAATCACCGATTCCAAGAGACCCAGTACTTC
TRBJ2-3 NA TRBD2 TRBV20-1 CSARGLAGGRVGTDTQYF TGCAGTGCTCGGGGACTAGCGGGAGGCCGCGTCGGCACAGATACGCAGTATTTT
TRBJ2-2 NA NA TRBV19 CASSSLTVPTGELFF TGTGCCAGTAGCAGCTTGACAGTCCCCACCGGGGAGCTGTTTTTT
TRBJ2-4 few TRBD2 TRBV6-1 CASSIPGLAQAKNIQYF TGTGCCAGCAGTATCCCGGGACTAGCCCAAGCCAAAAACATTCAGTACTTC
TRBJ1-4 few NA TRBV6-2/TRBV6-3 CASSYSSGPWGQLFF TGTGCCAGCAGTTACTCCTCCGGGCCGTGGGGGCAACTGTTTTTT
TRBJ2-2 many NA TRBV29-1 CSVVFSYTGELFF TGCAGCGTAGTATTTAGTTACACCGGGGAGCTGTTTTTT
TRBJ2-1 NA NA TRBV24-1 CATSDLEQGGEQFF TGTGCCACCAGTGATTTAGAACAGGGAGGGGAGCAGTTCTTC
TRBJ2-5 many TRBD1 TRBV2 CASSATGGWETQYF TGTGCCAGCAGCGCCACAGGGGGCTGGGAGACCCAGTACTTC
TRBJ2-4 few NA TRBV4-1 CASSQGEGHTKNIQYF TGCGCCAGCAGCCAAGGAGAGGGACACACCAAAAACATTCAGTACTTC
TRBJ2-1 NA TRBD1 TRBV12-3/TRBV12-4 CASSFQTGSYNEQFF TGTGCCAGCAGTTTTCAGACAGGGTCCTACAATGAGCAGTTCTTC
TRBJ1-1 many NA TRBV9 CASSVASFMNTEAFF TGTGCCAGCAGCGTAGCATCCTTTATGAACACTGAAGCTTTCTTT
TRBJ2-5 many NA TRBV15 CATSRRGETQYF TGTGCCACCAGCAGGAGAGGGGAGACCCAGTACTTC
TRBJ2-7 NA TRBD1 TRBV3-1 CASSHSDRGLSYEQYF TGTGCCAGCAGCCACTCGGACAGGGGGCTCTCCTACGAGCAGTACTTC
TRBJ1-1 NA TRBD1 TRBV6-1 CATNVPGQGGWGTEAFF TGTGCCACCAATGTCCCGGGACAGGGTGGTTGGGGCACTGAAGCTTTCTTT
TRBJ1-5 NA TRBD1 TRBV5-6 CASSFRQGIQPQHF TGTGCCAGCAGCTTCCGACAGGGCATTCAGCCCCAGCATTTT
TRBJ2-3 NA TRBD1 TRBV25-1 CASTPGVGQGPDTQYF TGTGCCAGCACCCCCGGTGTGGGACAGGGACCAGATACGCAGTATTTT
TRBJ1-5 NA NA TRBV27 CASSLWPGDGQPQHF TGTGCCAGCAGTTTATGGCCAGGGGATGGTCAGCCCCAGCATTTT
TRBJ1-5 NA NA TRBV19 CASSIGLQPQHF TGTGCCAGTAGTATAGGGCTGCAGCCCCAGCATTTT
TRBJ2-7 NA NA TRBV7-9 CASSLEPKVYEQYF TGTGCCAGCAGCTTAGAGCCGAAGGTTTACGAGCAGTACTTC
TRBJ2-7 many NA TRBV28 CASSSHRRAYEQYF TGTGCCAGCAGTTCGCATAGACGAGCCTACGAGCAGTACTTC
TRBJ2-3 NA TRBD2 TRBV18 CASSPVAGGTDTQYF TGTGCCAGCTCACCAGTAGCGGGAGGAACAGATACGCAGTATTTT
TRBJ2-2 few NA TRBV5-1 CASSFAGGNTGELFF TGCGCCAGCAGCTTTGCGGGCGGGAACACCGGGGAGCTGTTTTTT
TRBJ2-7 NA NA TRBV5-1 CASSLSAERYEQYF TGCGCCAGCAGCTTGTCTGCGGAACGCTACGAGCAGTACTTC
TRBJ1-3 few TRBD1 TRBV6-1 CASSLDRRIGNTIYF TGTGCCAGCAGCTTGGACAGGCGGATTGGAAACACCATATATTTT
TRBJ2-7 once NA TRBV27 CASGLRDSYEQYF TGTGCCAGCGGTTTGCGTGACAGCTACGAGCAGTACTTC
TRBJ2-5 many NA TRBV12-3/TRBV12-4 CASSPLGTQETQYF TGTGCCAGCAGCCCTTTGGGGACCCAAGAGACCCAGTACTTC
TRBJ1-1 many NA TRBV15 CATSRQGTEAFF TGTGCCACCAGCAGACAGGGTACTGAAGCTTTCTTT
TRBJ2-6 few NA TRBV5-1 CASSSPSGLTSGANVLTF TGCGCCAGCAGCTCACCGTCCGGATTGACCTCTGGGGCCAACGTCCTGACTTTC
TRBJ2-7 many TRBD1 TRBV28 CASGDVTGVYEQYF TGTGCCAGCGGGGATGTTACAGGGGTCTACGAGCAGTACTTC
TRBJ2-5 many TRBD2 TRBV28 CASSLASGSPPQETQYF TGTGCCAGCAGTTTAGCGAGCGGGAGTCCCCCCCAAGAGACCCAGTACTTC